This TCR beta chain comes out of a study of T cell clonality in common variable immunodeficiency. General observations from the study: Fewer TCRbeta clones were shared among CVID subjects than controls. Authors noted CVID clonality's cause needs subpopulation repertoire sequencing. Links between repertoire features and CVID complications were heterogeneity-limited.

Generated by immunoSEQ multiplex PCR, the TCRdb table keeps only in-frame clones and is missing some. The sample shows some 28,000 clones, none of them appearing just once. V was pared by 6 bases and J by 5 bases, with 11 bases of the junction left unmatched. The CDR3 loop spans 16 amino acids. In germline, CDR1 is MNHEY, CDR2 SVGEGT. This clone was seen many times. The antigen remains undetermined. The CDR3 end lies 3 residues beyond the end of the read and is filled in from the germline J gene. The TCR sequence derives from a person between 18 and 75 years old in good health. The chain combines TRBV6-2 or TRBV6-3 with TRBJ1-5; TRBD1 matches at 9 bases. Sample: peripheral blood mononuclear cells. CDR3 DNA (partial): TGTGCCAGCAGGACCGGGACAGGGACTTGGGATCAGCCC. Its protein is CASRTGTGTWDQP. The whole CDR3 sequence reads CASRTGTGTWDQPQHF.